This T cell receptor (beta chain) was profiled in a study of cytomegalovirus exposure and HLA in healthy donors. Broader study findings: Per published reports, the classifier diagnosed cytomegalovirus status with high specificity and sensitivity.

Concerning this clone: What it recognizes is unknown.

The PCR ran on 60 Vbeta and 13 Jbeta primers. Profiling relied on immunoSEQ multiplex PCR, and the TCRdb table lists in-frame clones only, not all of them. The profile shows roughly 150,000 clones, 82% of them singletons. Germline V lookup: CDR1 SEHNR, CDR2 FQNEAQ (reference sequence). The length of the CDR3 is 15 residues. This sequence originates from a woman in her forties or fifties in good health and CMV-seropositive. Sequenced: PBMCs. The chain uses TRBV7-9 and TRBJ2-5, with 9 positions matching TRBD1. The DNA end lines up better with TRBJ2-7; the J call may be wrong. DNA for the CDR3: TGTGCCAGCAGCTTTTTTGGGACAGGGAAGGACGAGCAGTACTTC. This translates into CASSFFGTGKDEQYF.